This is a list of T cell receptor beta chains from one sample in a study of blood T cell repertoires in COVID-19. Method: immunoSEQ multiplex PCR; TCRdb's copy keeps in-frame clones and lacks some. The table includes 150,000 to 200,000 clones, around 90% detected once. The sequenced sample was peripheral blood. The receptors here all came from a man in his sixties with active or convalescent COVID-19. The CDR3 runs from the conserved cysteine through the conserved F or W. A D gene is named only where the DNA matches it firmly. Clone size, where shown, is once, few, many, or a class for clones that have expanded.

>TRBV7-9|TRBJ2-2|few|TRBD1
CASSLFLGGLNTGELFF
TGTGCCAGCAGCTTATTTCTAGGGGGCCTGAACACCGGGGAGCTGTTTTTT
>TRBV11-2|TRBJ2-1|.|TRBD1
CASSTIGGLGEQFF
TGTGCCAGCAGCACGATAGGGGGCCTTGGTGAGCAGTTCTTC
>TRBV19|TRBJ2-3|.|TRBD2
CASSIDSGGLTDTQYF
TGTGCCAGTAGTATAGATAGCGGGGGCCTCACAGATACGCAGTATTTT
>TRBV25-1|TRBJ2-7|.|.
CASSGVEDYEQYF
TGTGCCAGCAGTGGGGTTGAGGACTACGAGCAGTACTTC
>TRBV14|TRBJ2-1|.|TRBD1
CASSQLDRYNEQFF
TGTGCCAGCAGCCAACTGGACAGGTACAATGAGCAGTTCTTC
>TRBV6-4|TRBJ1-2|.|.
CASSDRTAGNYGYTF
TGTGCCAGCAGTGACCGGACAGCCGGCAACTATGGCTACACCTTC
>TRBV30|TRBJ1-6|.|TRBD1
CAWSVKGQGSSPLHF
TGTGCCTGGAGCGTTAAGGGACAGGGTAGTTCACCCCTCCACTTT
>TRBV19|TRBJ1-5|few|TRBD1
CASSGTGGNQPQHF
TGTGCCAGTAGTGGGACAGGGGGTAATCAGCCCCAGCATTTT
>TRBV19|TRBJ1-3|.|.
CASSIDNSGNTIYF
TGTGCCAGTAGTATTGACAATTCTGGAAACACCATATATTTT
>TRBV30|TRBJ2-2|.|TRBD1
CAWKGQGTTGELFF
TGTGCCTGGAAGGGACAGGGTACCACCGGGGAGCTGTTTTTT
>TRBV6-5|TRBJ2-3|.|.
CASRTSRTSTDTQYF
TGTGCCAGCCGTACTAGCAGAACTAGCACAGATACGCAGTATTTT
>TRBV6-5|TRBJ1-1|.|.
CASSPSRLRVEAFF
TGTGCCAGCTCCCCTTCCCGCCTCAGGGTTGAAGCTTTCTTT
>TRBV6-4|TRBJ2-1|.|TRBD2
CASSARTSGKYNEQFF
TGTGCCAGCAGTGCCCGGACTAGCGGGAAGTACAATGAGCAGTTCTTC
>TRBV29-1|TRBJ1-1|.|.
CSVAGDTEAFF
TGCAGCGTGGCAGGGGACACTGAAGCTTTCTTT
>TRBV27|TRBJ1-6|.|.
CASSPERSQYNSPLHF
TGTGCCAGCAGTCCAGAGCGGTCACAATATAATTCACCCCTCCACTTT
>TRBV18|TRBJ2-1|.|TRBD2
CASSRTSGTDEQFF
TGTGCCAGCTCACGGACTAGCGGGACCGATGAGCAGTTCTTC
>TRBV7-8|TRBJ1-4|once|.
CASRRGGAEKLFF
TGTGCCAGCCGGAGGGGGGGCGCTGAAAAACTGTTTTTT
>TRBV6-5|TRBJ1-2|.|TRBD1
CASSLQDRGYGYTF
TGTGCCAGCAGTTTACAGGACAGGGGTTATGGCTACACCTTC
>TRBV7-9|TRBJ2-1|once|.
CASSSNEQFF
TGTGCCAGCAGCTCAAATGAGCAGTTCTTC
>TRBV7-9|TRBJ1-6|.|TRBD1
CASSPATGTYNSPLHF
TGTGCCAGCAGCCCCGCGACAGGGACCTATAATTCACCCCTCCACTTT
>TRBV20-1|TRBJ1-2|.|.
CSASTGRREYNYGYTF
TGCAGTGCTAGTACAGGGCGCCGGGAATATAACTATGGCTACACCTTC
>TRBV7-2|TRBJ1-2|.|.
CASSLDARRVGNYGYTF
TGTGCCAGCAGCTTAGATGCCAGGAGGGTAGGAAACTATGGCTACACCTTC
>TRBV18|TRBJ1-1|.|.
CASSPDISNTEAFF
TGTGCCAGCTCACCGGACATTTCTAACACTGAAGCTTTCTTT
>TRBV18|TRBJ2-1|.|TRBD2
CASSPPSSGGYNEQFF
TGTGCCAGCTCACCACCTTCTAGCGGAGGGTACAATGAGCAGTTCTTC
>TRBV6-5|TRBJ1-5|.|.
CASTQELQPQHF
TGTGCCAGCACCCAGGAATTGCAGCCCCAGCATTTT
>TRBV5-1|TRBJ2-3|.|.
CASSLVGVEDTQYF
TGCGCCAGCAGCTTGGTAGGGGTAGAAGATACGCAGTATTTT